This T cell receptor (beta chain) appears in the sequencing data of a study of shared clonotypes between healthy human individuals. Study-wide results and limits: How much donors shared clonotypes was expected to be affected by sequencing depth. Compared with memory subsets, naive subsets generally had larger estimated richness.

Sequenced by immunoSEQ multiplex PCR; TCRdb stores in-frame clones only, minus some. The sample holds 740,000 or so clones, approximately 73% seen once. CDR1 MDHEN and CDR2 SYDVKM come from the germline V gene. The CDR3 loop spans 17 amino acids. V lost 6 bases, J lost 0 bases, and 18 bases lay in between. Points on this clone: The antigen is unknown.

This rearrangement joins TRBV28 to TRBJ1-5; D not resolved. The material sequenced was memory CD4+ T cells sorted from blood. The subset is: CD45RA-negative fraction. The source of this sequence is a woman younger than 45 in good health. CDR3 protein: CASRKPESFYSNQPQHF. CDR3 DNA: TGTGCCAGCAGGAAACCAGAGAGCTTCTATAGCAATCAGCCCCAGCATTTT.